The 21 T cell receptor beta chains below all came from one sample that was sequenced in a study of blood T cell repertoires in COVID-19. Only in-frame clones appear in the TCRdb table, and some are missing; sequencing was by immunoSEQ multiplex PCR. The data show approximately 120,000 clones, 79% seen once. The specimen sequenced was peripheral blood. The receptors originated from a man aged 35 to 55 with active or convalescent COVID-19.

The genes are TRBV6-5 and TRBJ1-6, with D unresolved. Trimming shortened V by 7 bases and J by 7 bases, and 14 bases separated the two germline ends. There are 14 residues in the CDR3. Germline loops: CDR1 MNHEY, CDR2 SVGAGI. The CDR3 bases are TGTGCCAGCACTATGGCAGGTGGAAATTCACCCCTCCACTTT. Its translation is CASTMAGGNSPLHF.

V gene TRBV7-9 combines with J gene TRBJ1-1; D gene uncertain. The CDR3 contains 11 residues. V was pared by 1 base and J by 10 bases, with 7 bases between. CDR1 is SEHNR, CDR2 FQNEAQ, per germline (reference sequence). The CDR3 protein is CASSLVQVAFF. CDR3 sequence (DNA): TGTGCCAGCAGCTTAGTCCAGGTAGCTTTCTTT.

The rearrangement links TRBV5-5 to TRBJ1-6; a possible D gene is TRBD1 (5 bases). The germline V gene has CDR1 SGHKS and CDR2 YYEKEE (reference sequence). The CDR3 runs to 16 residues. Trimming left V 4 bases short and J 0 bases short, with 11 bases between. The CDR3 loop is CASSRQPSSYNSPLHF. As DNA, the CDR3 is TGTGCCAGCAGCCGACAGCCGAGCTCCTATAATTCACCCCTCCACTTT.

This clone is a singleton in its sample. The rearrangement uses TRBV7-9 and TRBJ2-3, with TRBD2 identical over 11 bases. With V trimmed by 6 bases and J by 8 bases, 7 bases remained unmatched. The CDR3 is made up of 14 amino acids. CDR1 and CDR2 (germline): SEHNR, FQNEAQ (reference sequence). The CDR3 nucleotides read TGTGCCAGCAGAACTAGCGGGGGTATTGGTACGCAGTATTTT. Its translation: CASRTSGGIGTQYF.

The CDR3 coding sequence is TGTGCCAGCAGCCAGATAGGACAGGGGGGGTACGAGCAGTACTTC. Its translation is CASSQIGQGGYEQYF. The chain links TRBV7-3 to TRBJ2-7, with TRBD1 matching 10 bases. Trimming removed 5 bases from V and 4 bases from J; junction bases left unmatched: 8. Germline CDR1 reads SGHTA; CDR2 reads FQGTGA. The CDR3 has 15 amino acids.

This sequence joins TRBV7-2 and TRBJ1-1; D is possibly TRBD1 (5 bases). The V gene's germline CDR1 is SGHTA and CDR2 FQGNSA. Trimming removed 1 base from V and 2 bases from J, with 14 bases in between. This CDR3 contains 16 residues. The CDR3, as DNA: TGTGCCAGCAGCTTAGTGACTAGGCAGGGTAACACTGAAGCTTTCTTT. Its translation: CASSLVTRQGNTEAFF. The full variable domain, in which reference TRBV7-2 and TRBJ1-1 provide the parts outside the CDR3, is GAGVSQSPSNKVTEKGKDVELRCDPISGHTALYWYRQSLGQGLEFLIYFQGNSAPDKSGLPSDRFSAERTGGSVSTLTIQRTQQEDSAVYLCASSLVTRQGNTEAFFGQGTRLTVV.

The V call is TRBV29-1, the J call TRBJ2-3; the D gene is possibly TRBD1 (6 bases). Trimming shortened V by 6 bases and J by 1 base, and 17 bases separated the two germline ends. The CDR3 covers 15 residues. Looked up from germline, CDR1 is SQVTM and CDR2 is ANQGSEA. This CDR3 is CSVLKGDPGTDTQYF. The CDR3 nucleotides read TGCAGCGTCCTAAAGGGGGACCCAGGCACAGATACGCAGTATTTT.

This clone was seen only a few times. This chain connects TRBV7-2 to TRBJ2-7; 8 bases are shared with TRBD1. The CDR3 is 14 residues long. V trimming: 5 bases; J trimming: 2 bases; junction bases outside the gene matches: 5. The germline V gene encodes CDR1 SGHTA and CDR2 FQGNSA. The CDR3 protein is CASSPVQGAYEQYF. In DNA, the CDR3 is TGTGCCAGCAGCCCAGTACAGGGGGCCTACGAGCAGTACTTC.

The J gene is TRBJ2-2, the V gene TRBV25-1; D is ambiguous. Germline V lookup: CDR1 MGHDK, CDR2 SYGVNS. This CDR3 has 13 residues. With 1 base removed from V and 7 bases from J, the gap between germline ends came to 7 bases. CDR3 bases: TGTGCCAGCAGTGAATTTGAGTTCGGGGAGCTGTTTTTT. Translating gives CASSEFEFGELFF.

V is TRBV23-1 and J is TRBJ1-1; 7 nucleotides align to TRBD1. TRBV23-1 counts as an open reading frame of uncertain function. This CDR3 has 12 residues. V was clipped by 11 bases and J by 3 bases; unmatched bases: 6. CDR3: CARPDRDTEAFF. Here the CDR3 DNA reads TGCGCCCGGCCCGACAGGGACACTGAAGCTTTCTTT.

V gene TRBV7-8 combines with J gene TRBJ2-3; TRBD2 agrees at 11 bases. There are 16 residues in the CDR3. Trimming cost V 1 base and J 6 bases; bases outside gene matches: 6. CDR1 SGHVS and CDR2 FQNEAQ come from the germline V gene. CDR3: CASSLVAGGSVDTQYF. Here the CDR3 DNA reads TGTGCCAGCAGCTTAGTAGCGGGGGGGTCGGTGGATACGCAGTATTTT.

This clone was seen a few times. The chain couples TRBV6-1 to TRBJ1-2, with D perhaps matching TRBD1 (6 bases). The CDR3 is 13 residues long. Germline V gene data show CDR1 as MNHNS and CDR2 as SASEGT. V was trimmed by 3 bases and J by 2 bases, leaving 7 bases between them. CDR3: CASSEDRNYGYTF. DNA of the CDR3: TGTGCCAGCAGTGAGGACAGAAACTATGGCTACACCTTC.

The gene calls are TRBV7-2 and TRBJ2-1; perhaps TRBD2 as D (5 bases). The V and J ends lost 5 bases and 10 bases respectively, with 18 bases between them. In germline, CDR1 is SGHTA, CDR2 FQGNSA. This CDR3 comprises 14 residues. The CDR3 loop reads CASSRAGEGYEQFF. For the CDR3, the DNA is TGTGCCAGCAGCCGGGCGGGCGAAGGGTACGAGCAGTTCTTC.

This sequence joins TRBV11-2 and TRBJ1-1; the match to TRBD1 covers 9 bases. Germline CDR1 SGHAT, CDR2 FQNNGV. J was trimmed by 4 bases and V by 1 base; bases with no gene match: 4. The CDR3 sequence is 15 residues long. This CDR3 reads CASSLGDRASTEAFF. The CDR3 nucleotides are TGTGCCAGCAGCTTAGGGGACAGGGCAAGCACTGAAGCTTTCTTT.

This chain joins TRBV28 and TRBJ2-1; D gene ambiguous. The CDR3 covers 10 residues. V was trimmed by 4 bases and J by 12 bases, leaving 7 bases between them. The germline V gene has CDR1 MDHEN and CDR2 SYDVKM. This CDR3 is CASSSGGQFF. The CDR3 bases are TGTGCCAGCAGTTCCGGCGGGCAGTTCTTC.

The CDR3: CSVAYTSTDTQYF. CDR3 coding DNA: TGCAGCGTTGCGTATACTAGCACAGATACGCAGTATTTT. V and J are TRBV29-1 and TRBJ2-3; D not certain. The CDR3 is 13 amino acids. V gave up 4 bases and J gave up 0 bases, with 8 bases separating them. Per germline, CDR1 SQVTM and CDR2 ANQGSEA.

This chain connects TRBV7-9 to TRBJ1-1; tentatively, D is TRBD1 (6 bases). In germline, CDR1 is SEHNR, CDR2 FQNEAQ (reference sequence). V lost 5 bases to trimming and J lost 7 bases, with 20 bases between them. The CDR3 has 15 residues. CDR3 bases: TGTGCCAGCAGCCGCCTGACACAGGGAACTAGTGAAGCTTTCTTT. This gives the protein CASSRLTQGTSEAFF.

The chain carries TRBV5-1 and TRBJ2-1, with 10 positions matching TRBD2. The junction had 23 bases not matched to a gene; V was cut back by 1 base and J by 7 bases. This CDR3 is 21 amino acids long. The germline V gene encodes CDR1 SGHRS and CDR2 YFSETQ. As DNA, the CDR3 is TGCGCCAGCAGCTTGCCCCCTCCCGGGACTAGCGAACATAATCGAGGGAATGAGCAGTTCTTC. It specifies CASSLPPPGTSEHNRGNEQFF.

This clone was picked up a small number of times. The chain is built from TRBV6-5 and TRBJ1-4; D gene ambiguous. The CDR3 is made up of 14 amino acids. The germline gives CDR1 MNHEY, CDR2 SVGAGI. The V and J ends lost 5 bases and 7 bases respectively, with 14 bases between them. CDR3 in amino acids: CASSRTPRGEKLFF. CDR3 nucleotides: TGTGCCAGCAGTAGGACGCCCCGGGGTGAAAAACTGTTTTTT.

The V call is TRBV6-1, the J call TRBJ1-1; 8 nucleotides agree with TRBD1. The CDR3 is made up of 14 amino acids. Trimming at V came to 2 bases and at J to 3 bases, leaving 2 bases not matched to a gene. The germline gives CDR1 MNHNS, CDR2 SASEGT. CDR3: CASSELDRDTEAFF. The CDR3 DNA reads TGTGCCAGCAGTGAACTGGACAGGGACACTGAAGCTTTCTTT.

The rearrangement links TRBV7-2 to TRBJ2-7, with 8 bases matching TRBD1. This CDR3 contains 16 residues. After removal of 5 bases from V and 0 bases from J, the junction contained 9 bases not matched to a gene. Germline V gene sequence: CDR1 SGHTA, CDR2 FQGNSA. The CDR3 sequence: CASSLSGQGGSYEQYF. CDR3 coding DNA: TGTGCCAGCAGCCTCAGCGGACAGGGTGGCTCCTACGAGCAGTACTTC.